This T cell receptor beta chain was obtained from a study of T cell changes during pregnancy in multiple sclerosis. Data came from immunoSEQ multiplex PCR; TCRdb stores just in-frame clones and leaves some out. Of about 68,000 clones in the sample, 90% were seen once. The CDR3 covers 15 residues. In germline, CDR1 is MGHRA, CDR2 YSYEKL. Trimming took off 1 base at V and 0 bases at J, with 9 bases between the two ends. This clone was seen more than once but under ten times. The chain uses TRBV4-1 and TRBJ1-2; D gene unclear. The source was peripheral blood, collected in the third trimester of pregnancy. This clonotype was sampled from a female donor with multiple sclerosis, enrolled in a pregnancy study. The CDR3 sequence is CASSQGGQTNYGYTF. In nucleotides, the CDR3 is TGCGCCAGCAGCCAAGGTGGGCAGACTAACTATGGCTACACCTTC.